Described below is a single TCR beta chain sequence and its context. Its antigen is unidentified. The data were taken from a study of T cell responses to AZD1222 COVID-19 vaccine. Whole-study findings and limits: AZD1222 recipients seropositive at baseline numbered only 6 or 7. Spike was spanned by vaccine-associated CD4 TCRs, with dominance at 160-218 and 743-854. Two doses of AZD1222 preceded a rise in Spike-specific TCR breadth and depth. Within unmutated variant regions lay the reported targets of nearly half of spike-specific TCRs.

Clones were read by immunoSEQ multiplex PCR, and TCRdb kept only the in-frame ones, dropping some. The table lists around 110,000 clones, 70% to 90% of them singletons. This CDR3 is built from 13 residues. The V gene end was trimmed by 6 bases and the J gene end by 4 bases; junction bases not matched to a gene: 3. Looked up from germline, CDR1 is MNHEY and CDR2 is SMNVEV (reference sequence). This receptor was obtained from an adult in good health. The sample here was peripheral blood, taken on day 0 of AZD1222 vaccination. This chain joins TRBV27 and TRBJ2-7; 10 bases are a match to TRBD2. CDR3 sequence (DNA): TGTGCCAGCAGGGGAGCGGGAGGGTACGAGCAGTACTTC. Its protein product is CASRGAGGYEQYF.